The 28 T cell receptor beta chains in this list originate from one sample, sequenced in a study of blood T cell repertoires in COVID-19. TCRdb's copy holds only in-frame clones and misses some; the assay was immunoSEQ multiplex PCR. The table has under 400,000 clones, 85% to 90% seen once. The sample was PBMCs or T cells enriched from blood (not recorded which). The source of these receptors is a woman aged 25 to 39 who had been exposed to COVID-19.

V and J are TRBV28 and TRBJ1-2; D remains unclear. With 7 bases removed from V and 1 base from J, the gap between germline ends came to 13 bases. Germline CDR1 reads MDHEN; CDR2 reads SYDVKM. The CDR3 has 14 residues. For the CDR3, the DNA is TGTGCCAGCACCTTTGGTGCAGTTAACTATGGCTACACCTTC. The encoded protein is CASTFGAVNYGYTF.

This clone was detected only once. This chain connects TRBV5-4 to TRBJ2-4; 10 bases line up with TRBD2. Germline V CDR1 and CDR2: SGHNT, YYREEE (reference sequence). J gave up 1 base and V 4 bases, and 8 bases lay outside the gene matches. This CDR3 contains 17 residues. CDR3 sequence: CASSRKLAGRAKNIQYF. The CDR3 region has the DNA TGTGCCAGCAGCCGGAAACTAGCGGGAAGGGCCAAAAACATTCAGTACTTC.

In its sample, this clone was seen once. The chain recombines TRBV19 with TRBJ2-2; D possibly corresponds to TRBD1 (5 bases). Germline V gene data show CDR1 as LNHDA and CDR2 as SQIVND (reference sequence). CDR3 size: 14 residues. V lost 9 bases to trimming and J lost 2 bases, with 13 bases between them. The CDR3 nucleotides read TGTGCCAGCCGAACAGGCCTAAACACCGGGGAGCTGTTTTTT. It codes for CASRTGLNTGELFF. The full variable domain, with the rest looked up from reference TRBV19 and TRBJ2-2, is DGGITQSPKYLFRKEGQNVTLSCEQNLNHDAMYWYRQDPGQGLRLIYYSQIVNDFQKGDIAEGYSVSREKKESFPLTVTSAQKNPTAFYLCASRTGLNTGELFFGEGSRLTVL.

V and J are TRBV7-9 and TRBJ1-2; D is uncertain. Between the trimmed V and J ends, which lost 5 bases and 6 bases, there was a span of 13 bases. From germline, CDR1 is SEHNR and CDR2 FQNEAQ (reference sequence). The CDR3 runs to 13 residues. The CDR3 here is CASSLKTGNGYTF. CDR3 bases: TGTGCCAGCAGCCTTAAAACCGGGAATGGCTACACCTTC.

The chain recombines TRBV19 with TRBJ2-7, with 13 bases lining up with TRBD2. The junction had 11 bases not matched to a gene; V was cut back by 4 bases and J by 5 bases. This CDR3 region has 17 residues. CDR1 and CDR2 (germline): LNHDA, SQIVND (reference sequence). The CDR3 nucleotides are TGTGCCAGTAGTAAAGGGACTAGCGGGACCCTGGGGGACGAGCAGTACTTC. As protein: CASSKGTSGTLGDEQYF.

This clone was detected only once. This rearrangement joins TRBV5-1 to TRBJ2-5; 8 bases are shared with TRBD1. CDR3 size: 14 residues. Trimming removed 3 bases from V and 5 bases from J; junction bases left unmatched: 6. Germline V gene sequence: CDR1 SGHRS, CDR2 YFSETQ. The CDR3 loop is CASSSQGAGETQYF. Written as DNA, the CDR3 is TGCGCCAGCAGCTCGCAGGGGGCGGGTGAGACCCAGTACTTC.

This clone has just one count. The chain joins TRBV19 to TRBJ2-7; TRBD2 aligns across 9 bases. Per germline, CDR1 LNHDA and CDR2 SQIVND (reference sequence). This CDR3 has 14 residues. Trimming took 4 bases from V and 3 from J; bases not matched to a gene: 4. The CDR3 reads CASSTRLADYEQYF. DNA for the CDR3: TGTGCCAGTAGTACCCGACTAGCGGACTACGAGCAGTACTTC.

The V and J genes are TRBV24-1 and TRBJ1-2; D possibly corresponds to TRBD1 (5 bases). V was cut by 3 bases and J by 4 bases, with 17 bases left in between. CDR3 size: 16 residues. The V gene's germline CDR1 is KGHDR and CDR2 SFDVKD. CDR3 bases: TGTGCCACCAGTGATCCCACCAGGGAGGGGAGCTATGGCTACACCTTC. It encodes CATSDPTREGSYGYTF.

The sample holds a few counts of this clone. The rearrangement links TRBV28 to TRBJ2-2; 9 bases match TRBD2. The germline gives CDR1 MDHEN, CDR2 SYDVKM. The CDR3 has 12 amino acids. J gave up 4 bases and V 9 bases, and 0 bases lay outside the gene matches. The DNA for the CDR3 is TGTGCCAGTAGCGGGGGCACCGGGGAGCTGTTTTTT. It specifies CASSGGTGELFF.

The chain combines TRBV7-3 with TRBJ2-3; 8 positions agree with TRBD2. CDR3 length equals 15 residues. Trimming at V came to 5 bases and at J to 0 bases, leaving 4 bases not matched to a gene. Germline V lookup: CDR1 SGHTA, CDR2 FQGTGA. This chain's CDR3 is CASSASGWSTDTQYF. The CDR3 DNA reads as TGTGCCAGCAGCGCTAGCGGGTGGAGCACAGATACGCAGTATTTT.

The CDR3 DNA is TGTGCCAGCAGCCAGCTAGGGGAGAACACTGAAGCTTTCTTT. It translates to CASSQLGENTEAFF. The rearrangement links TRBV5-4 to TRBJ1-1; maybe TRBD1 (5 bases). The CDR3 has 14 amino acids. Between the trimmed V and J ends, which lost 4 bases and 1 base, there was a span of 11 bases. The V gene's germline CDR1 is SGHNT and CDR2 YYREEE (reference sequence).

The genes are TRBV28 and TRBJ2-3; TRBD2 agrees at 7 bases. Looked up from germline, CDR1 is MDHEN and CDR2 is SYDVKM. The CDR3 is 14 amino acids. V lost 3 bases to trimming and J lost 3 bases; unmatched junction nucleotides: 3. CDR3 amino acids: CASSLGGVTDTQYF. The CDR3 DNA reads as TGTGCCAGCAGTTTGGGAGGGGTGACAGATACGCAGTATTTT.

The chain uses TRBV28 and TRBJ2-2; 10 bases are shared with TRBD2. The CDR3 is made up of 14 amino acids. Trimming cost V 7 bases and J 6 bases; bases outside gene matches: 5. The germline V gene encodes CDR1 MDHEN and CDR2 SYDVKM. CDR3 amino acids: CASIEAGGPGELFF. CDR3 DNA: TGTGCCAGCATTGAAGCGGGAGGGCCCGGGGAGCTGTTTTTT.

The CDR3 DNA sequence: TGTGCCAGCAGCTTAGGAGCGCAGGGGTATGAGACCGGGGAGCTGTTTTTT. This translates into CASSLGAQGYETGELFF. J is TRBJ2-2 and V is TRBV7-9; D possibly corresponds to TRBD1 (6 bases). The CDR3 has 17 residues. Per the germline V gene, CDR1 is SEHNR and CDR2 is FQNEAQ (reference sequence). V shed 1 base and J shed 5 bases, with 17 bases lying between them.

Concerning this clone: Other DNA sequences from this sample encode an identical CDR3 as well. The genes are TRBV27 and TRBJ2-3; D gene uncertain. V was trimmed by 3 bases and J by 4 bases, leaving 8 bases between them. The CDR3 consists of 13 residues. Per the germline V gene, CDR1 is MNHEY and CDR2 is SMNVEV (reference sequence). The CDR3 DNA sequence: TGTGCCAGCAGTTTTCAGGTGGCAGATACGCAGTATTTT. Protein product: CASSFQVADTQYF.

This clone was seen only a few times. The rearrangement links TRBV28 to TRBJ2-1, with D perhaps TRBD2 (5 bases). The CDR3 is made up of 11 amino acids. Germline values: CDR1 MDHEN, CDR2 SYDVKM. V dropped 3 bases and J dropped 10 bases, with 7 bases sitting between them. The CDR3: CASSLSGEQFF. CDR3 nucleotides: TGTGCCAGCAGTTTGTCGGGAGAGCAGTTCTTC.

The sample holds a few counts of this clone. The V gene is TRBV10-2, the J gene TRBJ1-6; 7 bases agree with TRBD1. The CDR3 is 15 amino acids. Germline values: CDR1 WSHSY, CDR2 SAAADI. J was trimmed by 8 bases and V by 0 bases; bases with no gene match: 4. The chain's CDR3 is CASSESTGVYSPLHF. CDR3 nucleotide sequence: TGCGCCAGCAGTGAGTCCACAGGGGTATATTCACCCCTCCACTTT.

This rearrangement joins TRBV7-2 to TRBJ1-1, with no clear D. V dropped 0 bases and J dropped 1 base, with 6 bases sitting between them. CDR1 is SGHTA, CDR2 FQGNSA, per germline. The CDR3 covers 14 residues. The CDR3 region has the DNA TGTGCCAGCAGCTTAGCGCGGGGGAACACTGAAGCTTTCTTT. Translated, it gives CASSLARGNTEAFF.

This clone has only one observation. CDR3: CASSFGPDLNQPQHF. CDR3 DNA sequence: TGTGCCAGCAGTTTTGGGCCAGACCTCAATCAGCCCCAGCATTTT. The rearrangement joins TRBV27 to TRBJ1-5; D call uncertain. The V end lost 3 bases, the J end lost 3 bases, and 12 bases lay between the germline ends. CDR1 and CDR2 (germline): MNHEY, SMNVEV (reference sequence). The CDR3 is made up of 15 amino acids.

This rearrangement joins TRBV27 to TRBJ2-1, with D possibly being TRBD1 (6 bases). V was clipped by 6 bases and J by 8 bases, with 23 bases between them. This CDR3 is 16 amino acids long. Germline CDR1 MNHEY, CDR2 SMNVEV (reference sequence). The CDR3 nucleotides are TGTGCCAGCAGGAGCCTGGGACACTTCCTTTTGGATGAGCAGTTCTTC. This codes for CASRSLGHFLLDEQFF.

Of note for this clone: Additional DNA sequences in this sample encode the identical CDR3. The gene calls are TRBV12-3 or TRBV12-4 and TRBJ2-5; D is undetermined. V shed 6 bases and J shed 2 bases, with 4 bases lying between them. The CDR3 runs 11 residues. CDR3 sequence (DNA): TGTGCCAGCAGCCTTCAAGAGACCCAGTACTTC. This sequence encodes CASSLQETQYF.

V is TRBV25-1 and J is TRBJ2-3, with 7 positions matching TRBD2. Per the germline V gene, CDR1 is MGHDK and CDR2 is SYGVNS. The CDR3 runs 18 residues. The J segment lost 8 bases and the V segment lost 1 base, leaving 18 bases of the junction unmatched. DNA for the CDR3: TGTGCCAGCAGTGAATGGGGAGATGGCGGGGGAGGGGCCCCTACGCAGTATTTT. Translating it yields CASSEWGDGGGGAPTQYF.

This chain links TRBV18 with TRBJ1-5; 10 positions agree with TRBD1. The J segment lost 2 bases and the V segment lost 1 base, leaving 5 bases of the junction unmatched. This CDR3 is built from 17 residues. The germline CDR1 and CDR2 sequences are KGHSH and LQKENI. The CDR3 sequence is CASSPQRTGGRNQPQHF. The CDR3 bases are TGTGCCAGCTCACCACAGCGGACAGGGGGTCGCAATCAGCCCCAGCATTTT.

The genes are TRBV11-3 and TRBJ1-2, with 7 bases aligning to TRBD1. V dropped 5 bases and J dropped 4; count of bases not matched to a gene: 10. Germline V CDR1 and CDR2: SGHNT, YENEEA. CDR3 length: 15 amino acids. This CDR3 is CASSTRGFGVYGYTF. The CDR3 DNA reads TGTGCCAGCAGCACCAGGGGGTTCGGGGTCTATGGCTACACCTTC.

The chain uses TRBV5-4 and TRBJ2-1; TRBD2 matches 9 bases. With 2 bases clipped from V and 2 bases from J, the junction kept 5 bases outside the gene matches. This CDR3 is built from 16 residues. Germline CDR1 SGHNT, CDR2 YYREEE (reference sequence). The DNA for the CDR3 is TGTGCCAGCAGCTTAACCCCTAGCGGGACCTACAATGAGCAGTTCTTC. Its protein is CASSLTPSGTYNEQFF.

CDR3 bases: TGTGCCAGCAGCTACGGGTTTCTCGGAATAAGCGAGCAGTACTTC. This translates into CASSYGFLGISEQYF. V gene TRBV2 combines with J gene TRBJ2-7, with D unclear. The germline V gene has CDR1 SNHLY and CDR2 FYNNEI. The CDR3 is made up of 15 amino acids. Between the trimmed V and J ends, which lost 6 bases and 6 bases, there was a span of 21 bases.

This sequence joins TRBV28 and TRBJ1-5, with D uncertain. CDR3 size: 15 residues. V was cut by 7 bases and J by 0 bases, with 13 bases left in between. Germline-derived CDR1 and CDR2 are MDHEN and SYDVKM. The CDR3 nucleotides read TGTGCCAGCACCGTTGCGGGAAATAGCAATCAGCCCCAGCATTTT. Protein product: CASTVAGNSNQPQHF. The entire variable domain, with the rest obtained from reference TRBV28 and TRBJ1-5, is as follows: DVKVTQSSRYLVKRTGEKVFLECVQDMDHENMFWYRQDPGLGLRLIYFSYDVKMKEKGDIPEGYSVSREKKERFSLILESASTNQTSMYLCASTVAGNSNQPQHFGDGTRLSIL.

The rearrangement uses TRBV11-3 and TRBJ1-1; D is undetermined. This CDR3 is 13 amino acids long. Germline V gene lookup returns CDR1 SGHNT and CDR2 YENEEA. Trimming took off 7 bases at V and 3 bases at J, with 12 bases between the two ends. The CDR3 sequence is CASTKEDDTEAFF. The CDR3 DNA follows: TGTGCCAGCACCAAGGAGGACGACACTGAAGCTTTCTTT.